This passage covers 23 T cell receptor beta chains from one sample sequenced in a study of cytomegalovirus exposure and HLA in healthy donors. Both 60 Vbeta primers and 13 Jbeta primers went into the PCR. Some clones are missing from TCRdb's copy, which holds only in-frame ones; the method was immunoSEQ multiplex PCR. Counted here are about 150,000 clones, under 85% occurring once; the ten biggest clones make up approximately 1.4%. The sequenced sample consisted of PBMCs. Receptors were obtained from a woman aged 25-40 years in good health and CMV-seronegative.

The CDR3 is CASSPGLAGGGQETQYF. For the CDR3, the DNA is TGTGCCAGCAGCCCCGGACTAGCGGGGGGCGGGCAAGAGACCCAGTACTTC. This chain joins TRBV5-6 and TRBJ2-5; TRBD2 agrees at 14 bases. Per the germline V gene, CDR1 is SGHDT and CDR2 is YYEEEE. Trimming cost V 4 bases and J 2 bases; bases outside gene matches: 7. CDR3 size: 17 residues.

This chain joins TRBV19 and TRBJ1-2; D gene uncertain. Between the trimmed V and J ends, which lost 6 bases and 0 bases, there was a span of 11 bases. CDR3 length: 14 residues. CDR1 is LNHDA and CDR2 is SQIVND in the germline V gene (reference sequence). The CDR3: CASRSGVANYGYTF. CDR3 nucleotides: TGTGCCAGTAGGAGTGGTGTAGCTAACTATGGCTACACCTTC.

This chain links TRBV6-1 with TRBJ2-7; TRBD1 matches at 7 bases. The CDR3 is made up of 15 amino acids. Germline V gene sequence: CDR1 MNHNS, CDR2 SASEGT. Trimming took 5 bases from V and 2 from J; bases not matched to a gene: 9. The CDR3 DNA sequence: TGTGCCAGCAGTTCTCCCGACAGGGCGGCCTACGAGCAGTACTTC. This sequence encodes CASSSPDRAAYEQYF.

The genes are TRBV4-1 and TRBJ2-5, with 11 bases lining up with TRBD1. J gave up 5 bases and V 3 bases, and 8 bases lay outside the gene matches. Germline-derived CDR1 and CDR2 are MGHRA and YSYEKL. CDR3 length equals 16 residues. This chain's CDR3 is CASSHWGQGVIETQYF. CDR3 sequence (DNA): TGCGCCAGCAGCCATTGGGGACAGGGGGTTATTGAGACCCAGTACTTC.

V and J are TRBV7-9 and TRBJ1-3, with D tentatively TRBD1 (6 bases). The CDR3 loop spans 15 amino acids. V gave up 5 bases and J gave up 2 bases, with 13 bases separating them. CDR1 and CDR2 (germline): SEHNR, FQNEAQ (reference sequence). The CDR3 here is CASSRIGGAGNTIYF. DNA for the CDR3: TGTGCCAGCAGCCGGATAGGGGGAGCTGGAAACACCATATATTTT.

This rearrangement joins TRBV4-1 to TRBJ2-7, with 8 bases that match TRBD1. The length of the CDR3 is 16 residues. The ends lost 5 bases at V and 4 bases at J; junction bases unmatched: 13. Germline V gene sequence: CDR1 MGHRA, CDR2 YSYEKL. CDR3 bases: TGCGCCAGCAGCTCACAGACAGGGGCGTCCCTATACGAGCAGTACTTC. This encodes CASSSQTGASLYEQYF.

This clone was seen only a few times. The chain links TRBV7-9 to TRBJ1-4; D gene ambiguous. Germline loops: CDR1 SEHNR, CDR2 FQNEAQ (reference sequence). This CDR3 is built from 14 residues. The V gene lost 5 bases and the J gene lost 0 bases, with 7 bases spanning the gap. In DNA, the CDR3 is TGTGCCAGCAGCCCACAGTCAACTAATGAAAAACTGTTTTTT. Amino acid sequence: CASSPQSTNEKLFF.

The chain combines TRBV27 with TRBJ1-5; D perhaps matches TRBD1 (5 bases). Looked up from germline, CDR1 is MNHEY and CDR2 is SMNVEV (reference sequence). The CDR3 has 15 residues. V lost 3 bases and J 3 bases, leaving 12 bases between the germline ends. The CDR3 DNA sequence: TGTGCCAGCAGTTTCGGGCGGGGGGTCAATCAGCCCCAGCATTTT. Protein sequence: CASSFGRGVNQPQHF.

The chain uses TRBV5-6 and TRBJ1-5, with D tentatively TRBD1 (5 bases). V lost 4 bases and J 6 bases, leaving 11 bases between the germline ends. This CDR3 comprises 13 residues. Germline loops: CDR1 SGHDT, CDR2 YYEEEE. DNA for the CDR3: TGTGCCAGCAGCCTCCCGGGGGGTCAGCCCCAGCATTTT. Translated, it gives CASSLPGGQPQHF.

With regard to this clone: Different DNA sequences within this sample yield the same CDR3. J is TRBJ2-1 and V is TRBV5-4; D uncertain. V was trimmed by 4 bases and J by 5 bases, leaving 4 bases between them. Germline V gene lookup returns CDR1 SGHNT and CDR2 YYREEE (reference sequence). This CDR3 contains 11 residues. The CDR3 sequence is CASSRDNEQFF. As DNA, the CDR3 is TGTGCCAGCAGCCGCGACAATGAGCAGTTCTTC. Full variable domain (missing parts from reference TRBV5-4 and TRBJ2-1): ETGVTQSPTHLIKTRGQQVTLRCSSQSGHNTVSWYQQALGQGPQFIFQYYREEENGRGNFPPRFSGLQFPNYSSELNVNALELDDSALYLCASSRDNEQFFGPGTRLTVL.

The chain is built from TRBV5-8 and TRBJ1-2; a weak D match, TRBD1 (6 bases). CDR3 length equals 12 residues. The ends were cut back, 0 bases at V and 8 bases at J, with 8 bases in the middle. Germline assignment: CDR1 SGHTS and CDR2 YDEGEE. This chain's CDR3 is CASSLARGGYTF. CDR3 in DNA: TGTGCCAGCAGCTTGGCCAGGGGAGGCTACACCTTC.

The chain combines TRBV10-3 with TRBJ2-5; D perhaps matches TRBD2 (6 bases). The J call may be incorrect, as the DNA end agrees better with TRBJ2-7. The CDR3 loop spans 15 amino acids. Germline lookup yields CDR1 ENHRY and CDR2 SYGVKD. CDR3 coding DNA: TGTGCCATCCGGGGGAGTGGGGACGACTCCTACGAGCAGTACTTC. As protein: CAIRGSGDDSYEQYF.

The chain joins TRBV6-6 to TRBJ1-4, with TRBD1 matching 8 bases. Germline values: CDR1 MNHNY, CDR2 SVGAGI (reference sequence). CDR3 size: 13 residues. Germline trimming cut 5 bases from V and 10 bases from J; bases unmatched to any gene: 6. CDR3 bases: TGTGCCAGCAGTCCTGGGACAGGAGGAAAACTGTTTTTT. It is translated as CASSPGTGGKLFF.

This chain connects TRBV30 to TRBJ1-2; D not resolved. Between the trimmed V and J ends, which lost 0 bases and 4 bases, there was a span of 6 bases. The CDR3 contains 12 residues. Germline assignment: CDR1 GTSNPN and CDR2 SVGIG (reference sequence). This chain's CDR3 is CAWSVNGYGYTF. The CDR3, as DNA: TGTGCCTGGAGTGTAAACGGCTATGGCTACACCTTC. The entire variable domain, with the rest obtained from reference TRBV30 and TRBJ1-2, is as follows: SQTIHQWPATLVQPVGSPLSLECTVEGTSNPNLYWYRQAAGRGLQLLFYSVGIGQISSEVPQNLSASRPQDRQFILSSKKLLLSDSGFYLCAWSVNGYGYTFGSGTRLTVV.

This clone has a handful of counts. J is TRBJ1-4 and V is TRBV5-6, with 10 bases fitting TRBD1. V dropped 4 bases and J dropped 14; count of bases not matched to a gene: 5. The CDR3 is 12 residues long. In germline, CDR1 is SGHDT, CDR2 YYEEEE. In DNA form, the CDR3 reads TGTGCCAGCAGCCTGCCGGGACAGGGGCTGTTTTTT. Translation: CASSLPGQGLFF.

This clone was recorded only once. This chain joins TRBV11-3 and TRBJ1-6; the D gene is possibly TRBD1 (5 bases). The germline V and J ends were trimmed by 0 bases and 9 bases, with 6 bases remaining between them. There are 13 residues in the CDR3. Germline values: CDR1 SGHNT, CDR2 YENEEA. The CDR3: CASSLEGGSPLHF. The CDR3, as DNA: TGTGCCAGCAGCTTAGAGGGGGGTTCACCCCTCCACTTT.

The chain has TRBV10-3 and TRBJ2-5; D perhaps matches TRBD1 (6 bases). The CDR3 is made up of 13 amino acids. CDR1 is ENHRY, CDR2 SYGVKD, per germline. V was trimmed by 6 bases and J by 5 bases, leaving 13 bases between them. The CDR3 region has the DNA TGTGCCATCAGCCTTACAGGGATGGAGACCCAGTACTTC. Its translation is CAISLTGMETQYF.

The chain carries TRBV29-1 and TRBJ2-7; TRBD1 matches 9 bases. The CDR3 runs to 12 residues. V lost 4 bases, J lost 4 bases, and 2 bases stayed unmatched. Germline V gene data show CDR1 as SQVTM and CDR2 as ANQGSEA. The CDR3, as DNA: TGCAGCGTTGTGGGACAGGGATACGAGCAGTACTTC. It is translated as CSVVGQGYEQYF.

This rearrangement joins TRBV27 to TRBJ1-5; D call uncertain. V was cut by 1 base and J by 7 bases, with 11 bases left in between. Germline CDR1 is MNHEY and CDR2 is SMNVEV (reference sequence). CDR3 length equals 14 residues. This chain's CDR3 is CASSLFPGLQPQHF. CDR3 nucleotide sequence: TGTGCCAGCAGTTTATTCCCGGGGTTGCAGCCCCAGCATTTT.

The chain's CDR3 is CASSRFGGGLGNEQFF. DNA for the CDR3: TGTGCCAGCAGCCGATTTGGGGGGGGGCTGGGCAATGAGCAGTTCTTC. The chain has TRBV28 and TRBJ2-1; D might be TRBD2 (7 bases). The CDR3 loop spans 16 amino acids. Trimming took off 6 bases at V and 6 bases at J, with 21 bases between the two ends. Germline CDR1 and CDR2: MDHEN and SYDVKM.

The J gene is TRBJ2-2, the V gene TRBV29-1; tentatively, D is TRBD2 (5 bases). The CDR3 length is 13 residues. The germline V gene has CDR1 SQVTM and CDR2 ANQGSEA. The ends were cut back, 4 bases at V and 7 bases at J, with 13 bases in the middle. The CDR3 protein is CSVGLASHGELFF. CDR3 nucleotides: TGCAGCGTTGGCCTAGCTTCCCACGGGGAGCTGTTTTTT.

This sequence joins TRBV9 and TRBJ2-1; D call uncertain. With 2 bases removed from V and 4 bases from J, the gap between germline ends came to 7 bases. The CDR3 spans 13 residues. Germline V gives CDR1 SGDLS, CDR2 YYNGEE. The CDR3 reads CASSVRWYNEQFF. The DNA of the CDR3 is TGTGCCAGCAGCGTTCGGTGGTACAATGAGCAGTTCTTC.

The chain employs TRBV5-1 and TRBJ1-5; D is perhaps TRBD1 (5 bases). In germline, CDR1 is SGHRS, CDR2 YFSETQ. Deletions cut 0 bases from V and 7 bases from J, with 11 bases between. This CDR3 spans 14 amino acids. The CDR3 sequence is CASSLAGGVQPQHF. Written as DNA, the CDR3 is TGCGCCAGCAGCTTGGCTGGAGGGGTGCAGCCCCAGCATTTT.